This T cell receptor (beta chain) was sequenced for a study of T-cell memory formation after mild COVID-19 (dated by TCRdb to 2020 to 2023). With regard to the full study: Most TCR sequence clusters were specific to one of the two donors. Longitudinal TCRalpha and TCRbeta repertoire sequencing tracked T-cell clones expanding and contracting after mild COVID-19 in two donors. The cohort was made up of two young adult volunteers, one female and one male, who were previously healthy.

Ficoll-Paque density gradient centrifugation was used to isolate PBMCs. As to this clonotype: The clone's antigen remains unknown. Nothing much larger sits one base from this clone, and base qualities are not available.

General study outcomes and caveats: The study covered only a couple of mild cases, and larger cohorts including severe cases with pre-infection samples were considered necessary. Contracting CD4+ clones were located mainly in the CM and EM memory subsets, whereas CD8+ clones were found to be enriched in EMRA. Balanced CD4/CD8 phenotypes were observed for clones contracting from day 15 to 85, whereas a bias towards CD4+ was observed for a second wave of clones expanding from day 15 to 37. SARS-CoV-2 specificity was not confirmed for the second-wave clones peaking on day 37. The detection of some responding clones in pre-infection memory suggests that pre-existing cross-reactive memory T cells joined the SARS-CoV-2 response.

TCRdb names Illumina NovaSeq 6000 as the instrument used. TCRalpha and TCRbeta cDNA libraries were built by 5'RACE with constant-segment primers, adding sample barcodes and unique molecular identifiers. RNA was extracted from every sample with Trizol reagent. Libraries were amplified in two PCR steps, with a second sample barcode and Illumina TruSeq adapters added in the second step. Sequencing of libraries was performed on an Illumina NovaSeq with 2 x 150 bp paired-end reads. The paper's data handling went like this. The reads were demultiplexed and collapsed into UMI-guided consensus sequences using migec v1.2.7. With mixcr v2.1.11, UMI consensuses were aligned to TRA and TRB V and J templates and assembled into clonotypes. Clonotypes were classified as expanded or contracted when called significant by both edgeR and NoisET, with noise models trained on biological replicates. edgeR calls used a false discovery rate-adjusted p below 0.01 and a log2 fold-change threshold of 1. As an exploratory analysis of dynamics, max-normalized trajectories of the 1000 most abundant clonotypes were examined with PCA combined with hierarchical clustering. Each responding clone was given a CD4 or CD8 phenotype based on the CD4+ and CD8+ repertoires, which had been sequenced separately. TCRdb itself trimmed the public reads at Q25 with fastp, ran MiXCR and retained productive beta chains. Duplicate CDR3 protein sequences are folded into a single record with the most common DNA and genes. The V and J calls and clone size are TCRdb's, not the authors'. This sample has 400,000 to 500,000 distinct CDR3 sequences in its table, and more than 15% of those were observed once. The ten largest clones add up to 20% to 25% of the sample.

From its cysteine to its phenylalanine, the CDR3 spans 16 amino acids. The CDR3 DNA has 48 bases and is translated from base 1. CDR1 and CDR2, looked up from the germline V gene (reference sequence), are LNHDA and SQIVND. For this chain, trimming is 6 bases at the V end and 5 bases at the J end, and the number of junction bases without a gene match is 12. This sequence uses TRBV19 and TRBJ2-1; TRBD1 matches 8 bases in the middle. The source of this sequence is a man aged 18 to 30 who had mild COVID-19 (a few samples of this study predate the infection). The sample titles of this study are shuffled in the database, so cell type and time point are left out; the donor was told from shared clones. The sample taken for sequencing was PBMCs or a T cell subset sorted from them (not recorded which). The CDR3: CASRPVGTGLNNEQFF. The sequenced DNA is TGTGCCAGTAGACCCGTGGGGACAGGCCTGAACAATGAGCAGTTCTTC.